Following are 15 T cell receptor beta chains from one sample sequenced in a study of low-dose radiotherapy and immunotherapy resistance in tumors. Time point described: before trial treatment. Primers targeting TRAV and TRBV primed first-strand cDNA, covering alpha and beta chains. Over about 18 PCR cycles, TCRs were amplified from a constant-region primer and V-primer adapter. TCRdb re-derived calls from the reads in MiXCR, one entry per CDR3 protein. Of 35,000 to 50,000 distinct CDR3 sequences listed, less than 40% were seen once; the top ten hold about 3.9%. This material consisted of PBMCs, taken before treatment. The receptors here all came from a male donor with gallbladder cancer.

There are many counts of this clonotype. The rearrangement links TRBV4-1 to TRBJ2-5; perhaps TRBD1 as D (6 bases). CDR3 length: 15 residues. Germline V gene data show CDR1 as MGHRA and CDR2 as YSYEKL. With 5 bases removed from V and 4 bases from J, the gap between germline ends came to 17 bases. The chain's CDR3 is CASSLPGRGGETQYF. The CDR3 DNA reads TGCGCCAGCAGCTTGCCCGGCAGGGGTGGAGAGACCCAGTACTTC.

This clonotype was seen at least ten times. V is TRBV7-2 and J is TRBJ2-5; TRBD1 agrees at 11 bases. The CDR3 has 12 residues. V was clipped by 8 bases and J by 5 bases; unmatched bases: 1. Germline loops: CDR1 SGHTA, CDR2 FQGNSA. The CDR3 bases are TGTGCCAGCGGACAGGGGGCTGAGACCCAGTACTTC. Translating it yields CASGQGAETQYF.

This chain links TRBV12-3 or TRBV12-4 with TRBJ2-1, with 7 nucleotides matching TRBD1. The J segment lost 9 bases and the V segment lost 8 bases, leaving 19 bases of the junction unmatched. The CDR3 extends over 16 amino acids. CDR3 in amino acids: CASRPINQGVRGEQFF. CDR3 nucleotides: TGTGCCAGCCGGCCAATAAACCAGGGGGTAAGGGGTGAGCAGTTCTTC.

This clonotype was counted at least ten times. This chain connects TRBV7-8 to TRBJ2-2; D gene uncertain. This CDR3 is built from 14 residues. From germline, CDR1 is SGHVS and CDR2 FQNEAQ. V dropped 5 bases and J dropped 2 bases, with 9 bases sitting between them. CDR3 sequence reads: CASSPPSNTGELFF. As DNA, the CDR3 is TGTGCCAGCAGCCCCCCCAGTAACACCGGGGAGCTGTTTTTT.

This clonotype was detected ten times or more. This chain joins TRBV11-1 and TRBJ2-1; 12 bases align to TRBD2. Germline values: CDR1 SGHAT, CDR2 FQDESV (reference sequence). CDR3 length: 16 amino acids. Trimming removed 5 bases from V and 4 bases from J; junction bases left unmatched: 6. The chain's CDR3 is CASSLGGTSGYNEQFF. CDR3 nucleotide sequence: TGTGCCAGCAGCCTAGGTGGGACTAGCGGGTACAATGAGCAGTTCTTC.

A word on this clonotype: With only one base between it and a far larger clone, this is likely a read error. The V call is TRBV6-9, the J call TRBJ2-1; D unresolved. Germline CDR1 MNHGY, CDR2 SVAAGI. This CDR3 is built from 13 residues. Trimming removed 11 bases from V and 7 bases from J, with 18 bases in between. This CDR3 is CAVVWGGMNEQFF. CDR3 bases: TGTGCCGTGGTCTGGGGTGGTATGAATGAGCAGTTCTTC.

This clonotype was detected ten times or more. The chain has TRBV20-1 and TRBJ2-7; D could derive from TRBD1 or TRBD2 (5 bases each). V shed 2 bases and J shed 4 bases, with 12 bases lying between them. Per the germline V gene, CDR1 is DFQATT and CDR2 is SNEGSKA (reference sequence). CDR3 length: 13 amino acids. CDR3 sequence: CSARTGTTYEQYF. As DNA, the CDR3 is TGCAGTGCTAGAACCGGGACCACATACGAGCAGTACTTC.

The chain links TRBV5-1 to TRBJ2-7; 8 bases are shared with TRBD1. Germline CDR1 is SGHRS and CDR2 is YFSETQ. V was clipped by 4 bases and J by 7 bases; unmatched bases: 4. CDR3 length equals 12 residues. CDR3 loop: CASSQGAEEQYF. The CDR3 DNA reads TGCGCCAGCAGCCAGGGGGCTGAAGAGCAGTACTTC.

This clonotype was counted ten times or more. The chain carries TRBV29-1 and TRBJ1-3, with 7 bases matching TRBD1. V lost 6 bases and J lost 2; bases outside the gene matches: 1. CDR1 and CDR2 from the germline V gene are SQVTM and ANQGSEA. The CDR3 has 12 residues. The CDR3 spells CSVTGAGNTIYF. The CDR3 region has the DNA TGCAGCGTCACAGGGGCTGGAAACACCATATATTTT.

Comment on this clonotype: A far larger clone is only one base removed, so a read error is likely. The CDR3 DNA follows: TGTGCCAGCATCGGGGGACAGATGAGCTCCTACGAGCAGTTCTTC. Translated, it gives CASIGGQMSSYEQFF. The rearrangement joins TRBV28 to TRBJ2-1; a possible D gene is TRBD1 (7 bases). Trimming removed 7 bases at V and 10 bases at J, with 23 bases between. Germline V gene lookup returns CDR1 MDHEN and CDR2 SYDVKM. The CDR3 sequence is 15 residues long.

The rearrangement uses TRBV5-1 and TRBJ2-1, with 10 bases lining up with TRBD1. CDR3 size: 15 residues. CDR1 and CDR2 from the germline V gene are SGHRS and YFSETQ. V trimming: 0 bases; J trimming: 8 bases; junction bases outside the gene matches: 5. DNA of the CDR3: TGCGCCAGCAGCTTGGTCTCGACAGGGGGCGATGAGCAGTTCTTC. It translates to CASSLVSTGGDEQFF. Full variable domain (missing parts from reference TRBV5-1 and TRBJ2-1): KAGVTQTPRYLIKTRGQQVTLSCSPISGHRSVSWYQQTPGQGLQFLFEYFSETQRNKGNFPGRFSGRQFSNSRSEMNVSTLELGDSALYLCASSLVSTGGDEQFFGPGTRLTVL.

With respect to this clonotype: A read error likely explains this, since a far larger clone differs by one base. V and J are TRBV11-2 and TRBJ2-1; perhaps TRBD2 as D (6 bases). Germline V gives CDR1 SGHAT, CDR2 FQNNGV. Between the trimmed V and J ends, which lost 11 bases and 10 bases, there was a span of 15 bases. CDR3 length equals 11 residues. CDR3 amino acids: CAGGSSYEQFF. The CDR3 region has the DNA TGTGCCGGGGGGAGCTCCTACGAGCAGTTCTTC.

This clonotype was seen repeatedly, ten times or more. The CDR3 protein is CSAAVGGDGYTF. For the CDR3, the DNA is TGCAGTGCTGCCGTCGGGGGGGATGGCTACACCTTC. This chain uses TRBV20-1 with TRBJ1-2; TRBD1 might be the D (5 bases). Germline lookup yields CDR1 DFQATT and CDR2 SNEGSKA (reference sequence). V lost 5 bases, J lost 6 bases, and 13 bases lay in between. The CDR3 runs 12 residues.

On this clonotype: Since a far larger clone is one base different, this is likely a read error. The chain combines TRBV7-9 with TRBJ1-5; D perhaps matches TRBD1 (6 bases). There are 16 residues in the CDR3. Per the germline V gene, CDR1 is SEHNR and CDR2 is FQNEAQ (reference sequence). Trimming pared 1 base from V and 2 bases from J, leaving 12 bases between. The CDR3 loop reads CASSLETGLGNQPQHF. For the CDR3, the DNA is TGTGCCAGCAGCTTAGAAACAGGGCTCGGCAATCAGCCCCAGCATTTT.

This chain uses TRBV4-3 with TRBJ2-3, with D uncertain. Per germline, CDR1 LGHNA and CDR2 YSLEER. The CDR3 is 12 residues long. The V end lost 3 bases, the J end lost 2 bases, and 3 bases lay between the germline ends. The CDR3 reads CASSHSTDTQYF. The CDR3 DNA reads TGCGCCAGCAGCCACTCCACAGATACGCAGTATTTT.